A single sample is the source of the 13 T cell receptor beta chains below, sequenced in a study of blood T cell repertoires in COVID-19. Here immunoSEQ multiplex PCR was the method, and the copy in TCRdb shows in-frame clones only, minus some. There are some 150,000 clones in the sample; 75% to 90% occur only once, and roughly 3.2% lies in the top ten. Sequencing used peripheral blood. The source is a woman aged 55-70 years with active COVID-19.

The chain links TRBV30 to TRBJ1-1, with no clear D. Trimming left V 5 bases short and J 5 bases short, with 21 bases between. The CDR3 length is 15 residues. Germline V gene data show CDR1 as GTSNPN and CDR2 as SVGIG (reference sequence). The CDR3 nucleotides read TGTGCCTGGGCAATCCCTCAATTGGCGAGGACTGAAGCTTTCTTT. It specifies CAWAIPQLARTEAFF.

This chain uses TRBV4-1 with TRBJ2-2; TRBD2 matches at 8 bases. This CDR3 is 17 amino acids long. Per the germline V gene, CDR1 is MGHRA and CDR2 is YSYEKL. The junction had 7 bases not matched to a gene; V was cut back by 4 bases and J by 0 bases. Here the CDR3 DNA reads TGCGCCAGCAGCCGCCAACTAGCGGCCTCGAACACCGGGGAGCTGTTTTTT. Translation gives CASSRQLAASNTGELFF.

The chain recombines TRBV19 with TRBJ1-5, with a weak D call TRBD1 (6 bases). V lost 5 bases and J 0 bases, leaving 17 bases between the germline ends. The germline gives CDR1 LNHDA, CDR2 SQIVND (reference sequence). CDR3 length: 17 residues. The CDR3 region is CASSLRHGQYSNQPQHF. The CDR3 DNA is TGTGCCAGTAGTCTCAGACACGGACAGTATAGCAATCAGCCCCAGCATTTT.

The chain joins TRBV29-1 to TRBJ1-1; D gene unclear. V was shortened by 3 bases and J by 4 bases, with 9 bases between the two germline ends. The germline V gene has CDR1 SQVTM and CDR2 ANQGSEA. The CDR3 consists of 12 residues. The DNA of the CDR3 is TGCAGCGTTGAGTCCCTGAGCACTGAAGCTTTCTTT. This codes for CSVESLSTEAFF.

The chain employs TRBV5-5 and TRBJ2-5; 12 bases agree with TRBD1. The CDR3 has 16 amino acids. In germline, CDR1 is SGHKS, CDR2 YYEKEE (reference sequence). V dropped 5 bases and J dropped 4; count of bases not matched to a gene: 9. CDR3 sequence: CASSFLAGQGAETQYF. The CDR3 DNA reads TGTGCCAGCAGTTTTTTGGCGGGACAGGGGGCAGAGACCCAGTACTTC.

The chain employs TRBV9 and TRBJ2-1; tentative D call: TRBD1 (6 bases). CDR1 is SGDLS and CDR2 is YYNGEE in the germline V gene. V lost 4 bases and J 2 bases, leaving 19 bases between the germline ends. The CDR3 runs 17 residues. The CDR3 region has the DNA TGTGCCAGCAGCCCATCTAGCAGGACAGCCCCCTACAATGAGCAGTTCTTC. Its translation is CASSPSSRTAPYNEQFF.

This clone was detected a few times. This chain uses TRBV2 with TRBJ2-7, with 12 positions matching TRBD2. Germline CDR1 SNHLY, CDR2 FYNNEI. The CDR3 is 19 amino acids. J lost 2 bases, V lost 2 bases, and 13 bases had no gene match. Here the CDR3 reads CASSERLPGLAGLTYEQYF. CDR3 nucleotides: TGTGCCAGCAGTGAACGGCTCCCGGGACTAGCGGGCCTTACCTACGAGCAGTACTTC.

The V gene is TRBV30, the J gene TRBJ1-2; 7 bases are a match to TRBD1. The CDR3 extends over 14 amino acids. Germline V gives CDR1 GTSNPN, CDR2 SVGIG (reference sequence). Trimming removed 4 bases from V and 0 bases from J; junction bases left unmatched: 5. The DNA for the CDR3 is TGTGCCTGGACGGGGACAGAGCCTAACTATGGCTACACCTTC. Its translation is CAWTGTEPNYGYTF.

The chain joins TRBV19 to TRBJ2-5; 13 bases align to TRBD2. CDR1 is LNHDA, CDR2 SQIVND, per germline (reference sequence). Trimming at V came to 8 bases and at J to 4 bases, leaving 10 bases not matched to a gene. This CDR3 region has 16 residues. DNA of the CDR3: TGTGCCAGTCAACCAACGGGACTAGCGGGGCGAGAGACCCAGTACTTC. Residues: CASQPTGLAGRETQYF.

The CDR3 nucleotides read TGTGCCAGCAGTCGAGGGCAGACAGATACGCAGTATTTT. It is translated as CASSRGQTDTQYF. The V call is TRBV7-3, the J call TRBJ2-3; a possible D gene is TRBD2 (5 bases). The germline V gene has CDR1 SGHTA and CDR2 FQGTGA. The CDR3 is made up of 13 amino acids. V was cut by 6 bases and J by 3 bases, with 10 bases left in between.

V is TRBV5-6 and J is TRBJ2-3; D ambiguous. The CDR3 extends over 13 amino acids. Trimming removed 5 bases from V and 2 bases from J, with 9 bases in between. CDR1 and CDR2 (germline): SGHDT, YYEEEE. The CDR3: CASSLLSTDTQYF. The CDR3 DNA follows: TGTGCCAGCAGTCTACTCTCCACAGATACGCAGTATTTT.

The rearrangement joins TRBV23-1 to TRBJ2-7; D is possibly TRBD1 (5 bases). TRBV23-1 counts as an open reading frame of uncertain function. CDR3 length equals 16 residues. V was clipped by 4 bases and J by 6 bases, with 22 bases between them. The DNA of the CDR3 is TGCGCCAGCAGTCCCTTTCCCGGGCCAGGGCCCGGCGAGCAGTACTTC. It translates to CASSPFPGPGPGEQYF.

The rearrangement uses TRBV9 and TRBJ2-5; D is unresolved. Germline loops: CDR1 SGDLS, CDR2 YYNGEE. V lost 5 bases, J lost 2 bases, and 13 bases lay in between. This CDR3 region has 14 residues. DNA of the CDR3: TGTGCCAGCAGTCGTACTGGTGTACAAGAGACCCAGTACTTC. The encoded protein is CASSRTGVQETQYF.